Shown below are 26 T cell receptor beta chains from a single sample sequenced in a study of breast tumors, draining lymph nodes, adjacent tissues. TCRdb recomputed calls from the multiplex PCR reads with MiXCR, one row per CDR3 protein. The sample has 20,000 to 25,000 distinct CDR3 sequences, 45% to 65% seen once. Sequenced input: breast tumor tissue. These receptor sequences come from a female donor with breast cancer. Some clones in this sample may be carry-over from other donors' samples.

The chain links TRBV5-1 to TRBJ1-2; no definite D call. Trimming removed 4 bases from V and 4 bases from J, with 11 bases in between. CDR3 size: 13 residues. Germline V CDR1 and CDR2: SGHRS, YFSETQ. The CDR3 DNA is TGCGCCAGCAGCATGACCACTTCCTATGGCTACACCTTC. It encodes CASSMTTSYGYTF.

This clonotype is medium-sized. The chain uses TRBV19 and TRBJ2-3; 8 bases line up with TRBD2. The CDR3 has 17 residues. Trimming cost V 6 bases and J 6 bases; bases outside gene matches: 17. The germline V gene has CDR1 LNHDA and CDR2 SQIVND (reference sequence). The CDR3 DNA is TGTGCCAGTAGACCATCGACTAGCGCCAGAGAGTGGGATACGCAGTATTTT. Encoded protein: CASRPSTSAREWDTQYF.

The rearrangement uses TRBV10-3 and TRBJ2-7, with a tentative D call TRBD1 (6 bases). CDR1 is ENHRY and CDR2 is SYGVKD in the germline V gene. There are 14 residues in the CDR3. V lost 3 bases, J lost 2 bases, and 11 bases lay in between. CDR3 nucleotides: TGTGCCATCAGTGACGAACAGGGTACCTACGAGCAGTACTTC. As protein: CAISDEQGTYEQYF.

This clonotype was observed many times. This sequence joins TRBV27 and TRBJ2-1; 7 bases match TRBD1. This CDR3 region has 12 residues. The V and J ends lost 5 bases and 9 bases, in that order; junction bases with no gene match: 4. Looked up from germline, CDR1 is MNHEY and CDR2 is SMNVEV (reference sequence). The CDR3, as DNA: TGTGCCAGCAGTATAGGGGGCAGTGAGCAGTTCTTC. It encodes CASSIGGSEQFF.

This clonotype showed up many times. DNA for the CDR3: TGTGCCAGTAGTTTACTCGACAGGATACTTGAGCAGTACTTC. Protein: CASSLLDRILEQYF. The gene calls are TRBV19 and TRBJ2-7, with D possibly matching TRBD1 (6 bases). The germline V and J ends were trimmed by 5 bases and 7 bases, with 18 bases remaining between them. CDR3 length: 14 residues. CDR1 and CDR2 (germline): LNHDA, SQIVND (reference sequence).

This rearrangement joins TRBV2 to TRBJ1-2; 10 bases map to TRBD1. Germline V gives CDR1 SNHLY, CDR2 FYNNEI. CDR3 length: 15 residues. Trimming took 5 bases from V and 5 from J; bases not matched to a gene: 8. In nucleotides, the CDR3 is TGTGCCAGCAGTATTAGGGACAGGGGAGGATATGGCTACACCTTC. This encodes CASSIRDRGGYGYTF. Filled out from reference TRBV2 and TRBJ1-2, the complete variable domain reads EPEVTQTPSHQVTQMGQEVILRCVPISNHLYFYWYRQILGQKVEFLVSFYNNEISEKSEIFDDQFSVERPDGSNFTLKIRSTKLEDSAMYFCASSIRDRGGYGYTFGSGTRLTVV.

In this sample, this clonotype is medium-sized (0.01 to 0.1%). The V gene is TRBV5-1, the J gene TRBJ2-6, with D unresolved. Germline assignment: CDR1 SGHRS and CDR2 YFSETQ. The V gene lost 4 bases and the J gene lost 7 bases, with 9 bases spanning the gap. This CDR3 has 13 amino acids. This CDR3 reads CASSVHVANVLTF. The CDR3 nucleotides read TGCGCCAGCAGCGTGCACGTCGCCAACGTCCTGACTTTC.

CDR3 DNA: TGCAGTGCTAGAGCGCGGGAGAGGGCCTACGAGCAGTACTTC. Protein sequence: CSARARERAYEQYF. The chain employs TRBV20-1 and TRBJ2-7; 7 bases align to TRBD2. V trimming: 1 base; J trimming: 2 bases; junction bases outside the gene matches: 5. The CDR3 spans 14 residues. Germline V lookup: CDR1 DFQATT, CDR2 SNEGSKA (reference sequence).

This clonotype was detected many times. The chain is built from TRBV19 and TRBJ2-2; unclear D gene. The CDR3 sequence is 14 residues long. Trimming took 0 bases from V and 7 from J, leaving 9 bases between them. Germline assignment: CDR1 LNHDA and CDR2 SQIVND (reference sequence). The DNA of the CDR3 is TGTGCCAGTAGTATAGATTTGGGAAGCGGGGAGCTGTTTTTT. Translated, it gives CASSIDLGSGELFF.

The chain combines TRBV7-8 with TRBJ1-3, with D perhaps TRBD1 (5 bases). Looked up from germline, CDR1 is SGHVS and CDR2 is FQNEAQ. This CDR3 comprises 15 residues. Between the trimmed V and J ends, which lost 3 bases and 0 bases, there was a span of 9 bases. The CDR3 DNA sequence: TGTGCCAGCAGCTTCGCCGGGACCTCTGGAAACACCATATATTTT. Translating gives CASSFAGTSGNTIYF.

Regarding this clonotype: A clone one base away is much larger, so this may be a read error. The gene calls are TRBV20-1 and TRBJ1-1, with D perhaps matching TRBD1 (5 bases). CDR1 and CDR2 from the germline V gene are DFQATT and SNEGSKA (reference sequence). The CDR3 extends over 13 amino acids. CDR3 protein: CSAAPGPGTAAFF. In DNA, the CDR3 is TGCAGTGCCGCACCGGGACCAGGCACTGCAGCTTTCTTT.

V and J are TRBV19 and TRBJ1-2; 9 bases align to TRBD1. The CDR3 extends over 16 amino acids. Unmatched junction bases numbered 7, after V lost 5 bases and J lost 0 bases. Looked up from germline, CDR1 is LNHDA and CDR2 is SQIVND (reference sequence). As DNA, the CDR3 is TGTGCCAGTAGTTCTCCGGGACAGGGACCTAACTATGGCTACACCTTC. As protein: CASSSPGQGPNYGYTF.

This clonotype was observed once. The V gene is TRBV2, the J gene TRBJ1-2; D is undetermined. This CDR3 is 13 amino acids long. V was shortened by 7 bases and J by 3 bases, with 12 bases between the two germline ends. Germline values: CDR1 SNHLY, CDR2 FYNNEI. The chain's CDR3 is CASNKQEYYGYTF. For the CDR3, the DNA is TGTGCCAGCAATAAGCAAGAATACTATGGCTACACCTTC. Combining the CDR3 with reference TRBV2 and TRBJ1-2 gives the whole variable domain EPEVTQTPSHQVTQMGQEVILRCVPISNHLYFYWYRQILGQKVEFLVSFYNNEISEKSEIFDDQFSVERPDGSNFTLKIRSTKLEDSAMYFCASNKQEYYGYTFGSGTRLTVV.

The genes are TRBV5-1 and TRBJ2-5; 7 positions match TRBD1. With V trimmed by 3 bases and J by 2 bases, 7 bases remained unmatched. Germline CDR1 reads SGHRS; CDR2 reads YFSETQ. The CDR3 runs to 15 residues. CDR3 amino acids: CASSYGQVLQETQYF. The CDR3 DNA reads TGCGCCAGCAGCTACGGACAGGTCTTACAAGAGACCCAGTACTTC.

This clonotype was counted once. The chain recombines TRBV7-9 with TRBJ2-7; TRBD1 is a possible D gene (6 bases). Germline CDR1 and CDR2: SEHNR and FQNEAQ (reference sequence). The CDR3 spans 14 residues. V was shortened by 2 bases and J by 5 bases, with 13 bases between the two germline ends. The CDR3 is CASSLRRGSHEQYF. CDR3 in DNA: TGTGCCAGCAGCTTACGCAGGGGTTCCCACGAGCAGTACTTC.

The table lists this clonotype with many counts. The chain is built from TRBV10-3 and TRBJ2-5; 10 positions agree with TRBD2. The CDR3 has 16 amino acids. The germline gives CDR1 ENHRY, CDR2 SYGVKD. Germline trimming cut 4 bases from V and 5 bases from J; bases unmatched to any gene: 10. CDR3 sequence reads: CAISVGALAGAETQYF. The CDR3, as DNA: TGTGCCATCAGTGTGGGTGCGCTAGCGGGAGCTGAGACCCAGTACTTC.

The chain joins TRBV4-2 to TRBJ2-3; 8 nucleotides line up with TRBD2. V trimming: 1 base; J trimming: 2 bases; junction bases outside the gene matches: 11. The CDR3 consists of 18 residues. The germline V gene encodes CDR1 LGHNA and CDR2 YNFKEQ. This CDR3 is CASSQAGGNAVFTDTQYF. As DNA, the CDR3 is TGTGCCAGCAGCCAAGCGGGGGGGAACGCCGTATTCACAGATACGCAGTATTTT.

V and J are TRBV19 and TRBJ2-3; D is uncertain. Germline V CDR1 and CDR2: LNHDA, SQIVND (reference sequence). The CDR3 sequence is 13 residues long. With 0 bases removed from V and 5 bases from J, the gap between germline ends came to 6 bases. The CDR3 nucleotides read TGTGCCAGTAGTATAGATATCAGAGATACGCAGTATTTT. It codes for CASSIDIRDTQYF.

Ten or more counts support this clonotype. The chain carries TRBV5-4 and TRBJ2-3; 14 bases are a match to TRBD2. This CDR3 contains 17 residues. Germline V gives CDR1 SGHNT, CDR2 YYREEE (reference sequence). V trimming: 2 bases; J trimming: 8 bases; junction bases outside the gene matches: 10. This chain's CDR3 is CASSFKTSGGGQGTQYF. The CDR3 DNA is TGTGCCAGCAGCTTCAAGACTAGCGGGGGGGGTCAGGGTACGCAGTATTTT. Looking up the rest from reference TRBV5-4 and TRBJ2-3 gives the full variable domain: ETGVTQSPTHLIKTRGQQVTLRCSSQSGHNTVSWYQQALGQGPQFIFQYYREEENGRGNFPPRFSGLQFPNYSSELNVNALELDDSALYLCASSFKTSGGGQGTQYFGPGTRLTVL.

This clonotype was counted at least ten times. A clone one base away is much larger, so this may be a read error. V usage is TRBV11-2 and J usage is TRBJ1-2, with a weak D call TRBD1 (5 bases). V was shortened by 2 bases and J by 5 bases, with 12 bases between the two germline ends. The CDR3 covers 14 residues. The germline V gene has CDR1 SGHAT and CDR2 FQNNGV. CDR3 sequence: CASSLTGRAYGYTF. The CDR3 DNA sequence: TGTGCCAGCAGCTTAACAGGAAGGGCGTATGGCTACACCTTC.

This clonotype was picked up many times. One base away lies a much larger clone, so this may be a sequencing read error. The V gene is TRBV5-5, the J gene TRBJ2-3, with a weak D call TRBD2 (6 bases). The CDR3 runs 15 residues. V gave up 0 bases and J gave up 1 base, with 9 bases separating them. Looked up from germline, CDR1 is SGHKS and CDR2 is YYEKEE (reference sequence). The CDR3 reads CASSLERARTDTQYF. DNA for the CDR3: TGTGCCAGCAGCTTGGAGCGGGCTCGCACAGATACGCAGTATTTT. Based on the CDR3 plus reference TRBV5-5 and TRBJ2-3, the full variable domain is DAGVTQSPTHLIKTRGQQVTLRCSPISGHKSVSWYQQVLGQGPQFIFQYYEKEERGRGNFPDRFSARQFPNYSSELNVNALLLGDSALYLCASSLERARTDTQYFGPGTRLTVL.

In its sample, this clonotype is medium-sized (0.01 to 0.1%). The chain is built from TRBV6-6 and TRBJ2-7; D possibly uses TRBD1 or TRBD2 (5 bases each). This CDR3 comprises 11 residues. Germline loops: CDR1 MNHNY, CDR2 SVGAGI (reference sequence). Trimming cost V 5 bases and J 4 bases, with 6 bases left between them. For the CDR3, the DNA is TGTGCCAGCAGTGGGGGTTACGAGCAGTACTTC. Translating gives CASSGGYEQYF.

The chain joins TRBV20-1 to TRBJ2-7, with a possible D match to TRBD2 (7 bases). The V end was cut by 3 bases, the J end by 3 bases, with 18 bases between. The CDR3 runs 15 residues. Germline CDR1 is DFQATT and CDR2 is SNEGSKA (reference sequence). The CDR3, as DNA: TGCAGTGCTAGTGCCCTGGGGGGCGGGGGCTACGAGCAGTACTTC. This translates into CSASALGGGGYEQYF.

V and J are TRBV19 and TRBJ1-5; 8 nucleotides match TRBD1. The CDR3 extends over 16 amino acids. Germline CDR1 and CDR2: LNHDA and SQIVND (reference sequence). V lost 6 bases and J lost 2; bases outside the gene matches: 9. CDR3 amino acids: CASRNPGQGGNQPQHF. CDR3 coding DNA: TGTGCCAGTAGAAATCCCGGACAGGGAGGCAATCAGCCCCAGCATTTT.

The CDR3 reads CASSSSGMTGVVYTF. The CDR3 DNA follows: TGTGCCAGCAGCTCATCGGGTATGACAGGGGTAGTCTACACCTTC. The rearrangement joins TRBV7-8 to TRBJ1-2; 8 nucleotides agree with TRBD1. Trimming removed 4 bases from V and 10 bases from J; junction bases left unmatched: 14. The CDR3 runs to 15 residues. Germline V lookup: CDR1 SGHVS, CDR2 FQNEAQ.

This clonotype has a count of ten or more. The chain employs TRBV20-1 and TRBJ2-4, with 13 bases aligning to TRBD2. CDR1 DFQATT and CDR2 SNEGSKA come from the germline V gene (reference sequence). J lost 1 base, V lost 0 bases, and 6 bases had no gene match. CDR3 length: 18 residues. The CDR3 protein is CSARDETSGRGAKNIQYF. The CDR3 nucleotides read TGCAGTGCTAGAGATGAAACTAGCGGGAGGGGGGCCAAAAACATTCAGTACTTC.